A selection of T cell receptor beta chains follows, all from one sample in a study of T cell responses to AZD1222 COVID-19 vaccine. TCRdb's table, derived via immunoSEQ multiplex PCR, lists solely in-frame clones and lacks some. Among under 150,000 clones listed, approximately 92% were seen once. The sequencing here drew on peripheral blood, taken on day 0 of AZD1222 vaccination. All receptors derive from an adult in good health. Each CDR3 is given with its conserved first and last residue. Each record gives: D gene, J gene, V gene, clone size, CDR3 protein, CDR3 DNA. A D gene is named only where the DNA matches it firmly. Size is omitted from some rows. Given values are once, few, many or a class for expanded clones.

>TRBD2|TRBJ2-1|TRBV5-1|NA
CASTEMTSGLNNEQFF
TGCGCCAGCACCGAAATGACTAGCGGGCTAAACAATGAGCAGTTCTTC
>NA|TRBJ1-2|TRBV7-9|NA
CASSLAMGPTYGYTF
TGTGCCAGCAGCTTAGCGATGGGTCCTACCTATGGCTACACCTTC
>NA|TRBJ1-5|TRBV12-5|once
CASGLAQAYSNQPQHF
TGTGCTAGTGGTTTGGCACAGGCATATAGCAATCAGCCCCAGCATTTT
>NA|TRBJ1-1|TRBV6-1|NA
CASSEIQGTEAFF
TGTGCCAGCAGTGAAATACAGGGCACTGAAGCTTTCTTT
>NA|TRBJ1-3|TRBV5-1|NA
CASSPGAVQGNTIYF
TGCGCCAGCAGCCCGGGGGCGGTGCAGGGAAACACCATATATTTT
>NA|TRBJ2-5|TRBV3-1/TRBV3-2|NA
CASSQGFASKGETQYF
TGTGCCAGCAGCCAAGGGTTCGCTAGTAAAGGCGAGACCCAGTACTTC
>TRBD1|TRBJ2-5|TRBV5-4|NA
CASSLGGDRGEIETQYF
TGTGCCAGCAGCTTGGGTGGGGACAGGGGGGAGATAGAGACCCAGTACTTC
>NA|TRBJ2-1|TRBV27|NA
CASSLQGWSNEQFF
TGTGCCAGCAGTTTACAGGGCTGGTCTAATGAGCAGTTCTTC
>TRBD2|TRBJ2-2|TRBV27|NA
CASNPLAGGGTGELFF
TGTGCCAGCAACCCACTAGCGGGAGGAGGCACCGGGGAGCTGTTTTTT
>NA|TRBJ2-5|TRBV10-3|NA
CAISASPGHEETQYF
TGTGCCATCAGTGCCTCTCCGGGACACGAAGAGACCCAGTACTTC
>NA|TRBJ1-5|TRBV30|NA
CAWSVRLGPIRNQPQHF
TGTGCCTGGAGTGTAAGGTTGGGGCCCATACGGAATCAGCCCCAGCATTTT
>NA|TRBJ1-2|TRBV6-1|NA
CASSDPGRDYGYTF
TGTGCCAGCAGTGACCCCGGCAGAGACTATGGCTACACCTTC
>NA|TRBJ1-2|TRBV5-6|NA
CASSSRGQTYGYTF
TGTGCCAGCAGCTCTCGTGGACAGACTTATGGCTACACCTTC
>TRBD2|TRBJ2-7|TRBV20-1|NA
CSAYTTSGYF
TGCAGTGCTTATACGACTAGCGGTTACTTC
>NA|TRBJ2-1|TRBV19|NA
CASSTSPRGNEQFF
TGTGCCAGTAGTACTAGCCCCCGCGGCAATGAGCAGTTCTTC
>NA|TRBJ2-1|TRBV3-1/TRBV3-2|NA
CASSPRRAIDGSYNEQFF
TGTGCCAGCAGCCCTCGACGCGCCATAGATGGCTCCTACAATGAGCAGTTCTTC
>NA|TRBJ1-1|TRBV6-5|NA
CASSYSWGANTEAFF
TGTGCCAGCAGTTATAGTTGGGGGGCGAACACTGAAGCTTTCTTT
>TRBD1|TRBJ1-6|TRBV3-1/TRBV3-2|NA
CASSQGQNSPLHF
TGTGCCAGCAGCCAGGGACAGAATTCACCCCTCCACTTT
>NA|TRBJ2-7|TRBV28|NA
CASSRLPRNYEQYF
TGTGCCAGCAGTCGTCTACCCAGGAACTACGAGCAGTACTTC
>NA|TRBJ1-1|TRBV4-2|NA
CASSQDLPANTEAFF
TGTGCCAGCAGCCAAGATCTTCCGGCGAACACTGAAGCTTTCTTT
>NA|TRBJ2-1|TRBV9|NA
CASSVARHNEQFF
TGTGCCAGCAGCGTAGCGAGGCACAATGAGCAGTTCTTC
>NA|TRBJ1-2|TRBV7-9|few
CASSLPLSGYTF
TGTGCCAGCAGCTTGCCCTTATCTGGCTACACCTTC
>NA|TRBJ2-1|TRBV27|NA
CASKRVSSYNEQFF
TGTGCCAGCAAAAGGGTTAGCTCCTACAATGAGCAGTTCTTC
>NA|TRBJ2-6|TRBV14|NA
CASSQLSGANVLTF
TGTGCCAGCAGCCAGCTCTCTGGGGCCAACGTCCTGACTTTC
>NA|TRBJ1-6|TRBV6-6|NA
CASRPQGGNNSPLHF
TGTGCCAGCAGACCACAAGGGGGTAATAATTCACCCCTCCACTTT
>TRBD2|TRBJ2-7|TRBV5-6|NA
CASSDRVLILAGLTYEQYF
TGTGCCAGCAGCGACCGGGTCCTGATACTAGCGGGCCTCACCTACGAGCAGTACTTC
>NA|TRBJ1-6|TRBV21-1|NA
CASSGPDRGHSPLHF
TGTGCCAGCAGCGGCCCAGACAGGGGACATTCACCCCTCCACTTT
>NA|TRBJ1-1|TRBV10-2|NA
CASSGQIEAFF
TGCGCCAGCAGCGGACAGATAGAAGCTTTCTTT
>NA|TRBJ2-7|TRBV19|NA
CASSIARRGLAQASHEQYF
TGTGCCAGTAGTATAGCCCGGCGTGGGTTAGCTCAAGCCTCCCACGAGCAGTACTTC
>NA|TRBJ1-3|TRBV10-3|NA
CAISERGGTIYF
TGTGCCATCAGTGAGAGGGGTGGCACCATATATTTT
>NA|TRBJ1-5|TRBV19|NA
CASMLRGPNQPQHF
TGTGCCAGTATGCTCAGGGGTCCCAATCAGCCCCAGCATTTT
>NA|TRBJ2-6|TRBV4-1|NA
CASSRGGLLAGGFNVLTF
TGCGCCAGCAGCCGAGGGGGCCTTCTAGCAGGGGGGTTCAACGTCCTGACTTTC
>NA|TRBJ2-3|TRBV4-1|NA
CASKGLLTDTQYF
TGCGCCAGCAAGGGACTCCTCACAGATACGCAGTATTTT
>NA|TRBJ2-1|TRBV29-1|NA
CSAGAGGNEQFF
TGCAGCGCAGGGGCGGGTGGCAATGAGCAGTTCTTC
>NA|TRBJ2-7|TRBV2|NA
CASRKTDIYEQYF
TGTGCCAGCAGGAAGACAGATATCTACGAGCAGTACTTC
>NA|TRBJ1-2|TRBV30|NA
CAWTIRTAGLEGYTF
TGTGCCTGGACCATTCGGACGGCGGGTTTAGAGGGCTACACCTTC
>NA|TRBJ2-5|TRBV7-7|NA
CASSLIPGTRETQYF
TGTGCTAGCAGCTTGATCCCAGGGACCCGAGAGACCCAGTACTTC
>TRBD2|TRBJ2-1|TRBV10-3|NA
CASTGTSEHNEQFF
TGTGCCTCAACCGGGACTAGCGAACACAATGAGCAGTTCTTC
>TRBD1|TRBJ2-7|TRBV11-3|NA
CASSSGDSYEQYF
TGTGCCAGCAGCTCCGGGGACAGCTACGAGCAGTACTTC
>NA|TRBJ2-3|TRBV9|NA
CASSVVPRADTQYF
TGTGCCAGCAGCGTAGTCCCCAGGGCTGATACGCAGTATTTT
>NA|TRBJ1-1|TRBV30|NA
CACILDRYMNTEAFF
TGTGCCTGTATTCTCGACAGATACATGAACACTGAAGCTTTCTTT
>NA|TRBJ1-4|TRBV30|NA
CAWSVSVTNEKLFF
TGTGCCTGGAGTGTATCCGTAACTAATGAAAAACTGTTTTTT
>TRBD2|TRBJ2-1|TRBV18|once
CASSPPGGGAGEQFF
TGTGCCAGCTCACCACCGGGGGGAGGGGCCGGGGAGCAGTTCTTC
>NA|TRBJ2-1|TRBV7-2|NA
CASSLVLHGNYNEQFF
TGTGCCAGCAGCTTAGTGCTACACGGAAATTACAATGAGCAGTTCTTC
>NA|TRBJ1-1|TRBV4-2|NA
CASSHPRDTEAFF
TGTGCCAGCAGCCACCCCAGGGACACTGAAGCTTTCTTT
>TRBD1|TRBJ2-3|TRBV28|NA
CASSTFGQGSTDTQYF
TGTGCCAGCAGTACCTTCGGACAGGGGAGCACAGATACGCAGTATTTT
>NA|TRBJ2-3|TRBV6-5|NA
CASSSRVSTDTQYF
TGTGCCAGCAGTTCGCGGGTTAGCACAGATACGCAGTATTTT
>TRBD2|TRBJ2-7|TRBV9|NA
CASSGLASSSYEQYF
TGTGCCAGCAGCGGACTAGCGTCGAGCTCCTACGAGCAGTACTTC
>NA|TRBJ1-2|TRBV4-1|NA
CASSQEWSSYYGYTF
TGCGCCAGCAGCCAAGAGTGGAGCTCCTACTATGGCTACACCTTC
>NA|TRBJ2-1|TRBV3-1/TRBV3-2|NA
CAGSRSRNEQFF
TGTGCCGGCAGCCGGTCCAGGAATGAGCAGTTCTTC
>TRBD1|TRBJ1-2|TRBV19|NA
CASSIRDRETRGYTF
TGTGCCAGTAGTATCCGGGACAGAGAGACTCGTGGCTACACCTTC
>NA|TRBJ2-1|TRBV11-2|NA
CASSTSGNSYNEQFF
TGTGCCAGCAGCACGAGCGGTAACTCCTACAATGAGCAGTTCTTC
>NA|TRBJ2-7|TRBV20-1|NA
CSARDLQEQYF
TGCAGTGCTAGAGACTTACAGGAGCAGTACTTC
>NA|TRBJ2-7|TRBV6-5|NA
CASSYSTSRGYEQYF
TGTGCCAGCAGTTACTCGACTAGCAGGGGCTACGAGCAGTACTTC
>TRBD2|TRBJ2-1|TRBV30|once
CAWSVRTSGPRGNEQFF
TGTGCCTGGAGTGTCCGGACTAGCGGTCCCCGGGGTAATGAGCAGTTCTTC
>NA|TRBJ2-7|TRBV19|NA
CASSIGGGTLAYEQYF
TGTGCCAGTAGTATTGGAGGAGGGACTTTAGCCTACGAGCAGTACTTC
>NA|TRBJ2-3|TRBV7-9|NA
CASSSERDTQYF
TGTGCCAGCAGCTCAGAGCGGGATACGCAGTATTTT
>TRBD1|TRBJ2-3|TRBV11-2|once
CASSLVRTGGVNTQYF
TGTGCCAGCAGCTTAGTAAGGACAGGGGGCGTAAATACGCAGTATTTT
>NA|TRBJ2-3|TRBV7-3|NA
CASSSGLIRGTDTQYF
TGTGCCAGCAGCTCCGGACTGATACGAGGCACAGATACGCAGTATTTT